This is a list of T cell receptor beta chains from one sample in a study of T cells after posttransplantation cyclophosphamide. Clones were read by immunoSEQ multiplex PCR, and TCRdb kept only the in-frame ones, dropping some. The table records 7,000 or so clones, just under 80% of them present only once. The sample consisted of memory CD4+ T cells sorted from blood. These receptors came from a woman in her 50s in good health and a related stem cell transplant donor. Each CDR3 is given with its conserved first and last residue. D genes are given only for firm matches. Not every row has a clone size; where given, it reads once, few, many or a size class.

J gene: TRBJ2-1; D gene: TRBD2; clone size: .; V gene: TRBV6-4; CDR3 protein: CASSRGLAANNEQFF; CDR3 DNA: TGTGCCAGCAGCCGGGGACTAGCGGCAAACAATGAGCAGTTCTTC
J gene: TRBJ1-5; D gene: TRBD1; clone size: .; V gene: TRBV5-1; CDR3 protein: CASSFTGGNQPQHF; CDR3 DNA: TGCGCCAGCAGCTTTACAGGGGGCAATCAGCCCCAGCATTTT
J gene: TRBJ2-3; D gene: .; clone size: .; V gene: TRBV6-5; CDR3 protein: CASSYSGGSTDTQYF; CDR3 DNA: TGTGCCAGCAGTTACTCGGGGGGAAGCACAGATACGCAGTATTTT
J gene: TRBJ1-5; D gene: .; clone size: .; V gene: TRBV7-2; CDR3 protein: CASSFVSRNQPQHF; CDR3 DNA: TGTGCCAGCAGCTTTGTTTCTCGCAATCAGCCCCAGCATTTT
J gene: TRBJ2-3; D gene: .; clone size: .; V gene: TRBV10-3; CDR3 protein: CAISSLSRTDTQYF; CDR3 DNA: TGTGCCATCAGTTCTCTGTCCCGCACAGATACGCAGTATTTT
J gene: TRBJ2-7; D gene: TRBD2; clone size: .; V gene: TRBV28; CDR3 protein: CASSLAGAYEQYF; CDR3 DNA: TGTGCCAGCAGTTTGGCGGGGGCCTACGAGCAGTACTTC
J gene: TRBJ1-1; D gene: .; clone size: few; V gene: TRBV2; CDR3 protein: CASSLTSGNTEAFF; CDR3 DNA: TGTGCCAGCAGTCTTACCTCAGGGAACACTGAAGCTTTCTTT
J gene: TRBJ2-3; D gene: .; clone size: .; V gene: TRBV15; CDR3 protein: CATSRRSRTDTQYF; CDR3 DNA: TGTGCCACCAGCAGAAGGAGCCGGACAGATACGCAGTATTTT
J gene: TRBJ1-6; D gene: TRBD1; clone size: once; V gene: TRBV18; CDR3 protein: CASSPGQGAPNSPLHF; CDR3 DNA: TGTGCCAGCTCACCTGGACAGGGGGCGCCTAATTCACCCCTCCACTTT
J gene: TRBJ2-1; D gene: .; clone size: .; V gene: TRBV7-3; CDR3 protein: CASREGLGNEQFF; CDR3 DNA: TGTGCCAGCAGGGAGGGCCTAGGCAATGAGCAGTTCTTC
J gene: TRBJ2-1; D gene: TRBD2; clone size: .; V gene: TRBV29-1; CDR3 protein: CSVGGLGDYNEQFF; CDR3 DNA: TGCAGCGTTGGGGGACTAGGGGATTACAATGAGCAGTTCTTC
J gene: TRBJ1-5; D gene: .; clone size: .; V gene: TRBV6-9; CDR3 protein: CASSPRAQPQHF; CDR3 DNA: TGTGCCAGTAGCCCTCGTGCTCAGCCCCAGCATTTT
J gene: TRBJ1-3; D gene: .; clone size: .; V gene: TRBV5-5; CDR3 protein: CASSLLVSSGNTIYF; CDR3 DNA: TGTGCCAGCAGCTTGTTGGTGAGCTCTGGAAACACCATATATTTT
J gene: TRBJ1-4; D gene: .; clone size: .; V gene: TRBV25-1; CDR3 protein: CASSRGANEKLFF; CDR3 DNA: TGTGCCAGCAGCCGGGGGGCGAATGAAAAACTGTTTTTT
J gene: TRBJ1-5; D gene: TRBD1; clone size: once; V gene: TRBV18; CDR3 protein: CASSLTRDRVQPQHF; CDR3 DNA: TGTGCCAGCTCCCTTACCCGGGACAGGGTTCAGCCCCAGCATTTT
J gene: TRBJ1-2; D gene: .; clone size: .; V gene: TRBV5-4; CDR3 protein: CASSGTGTYYGYTF; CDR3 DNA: TGTGCCAGCAGCGGAACAGGGACCTATTATGGCTACACCTTC